The 4 T cell receptor beta chains reported below all come from one sample, sequenced in a study of long-term antiretroviral therapy in people with HIV. The immunoSEQ assay was v3.0, run at survey level. TCRdb's table, derived via immunoSEQ multiplex PCR, lists solely in-frame clones and lacks some. The sample lists roughly 30,000 clones, roughly 90% occurring once. Here the sequenced sample was unsorted PBMCs, taken 3.1 years after starting antiretroviral therapy. The receptors here all came from a young man with HIV.

This clone appeared a single time. This chain uses TRBV7-8 with TRBJ2-5, with 16 bases matching TRBD2. The V and J ends lost 5 bases and 4 bases, in that order; junction bases with no gene match: 10. The CDR3 length is 18 residues. CDR1 is SGHVS and CDR2 is FQNEAQ in the germline V gene. The CDR3: CASSGGLAGGGGLETQYF. CDR3 nucleotides: TGTGCCAGCAGCGGGGGACTAGCGGGAGGGGGGGGCCTAGAGACCCAGTACTTC.

This clone was observed a single time. The rearrangement joins TRBV7-9 to TRBJ1-4; 7 bases are shared with TRBD1. Germline lookup yields CDR1 SEHNR and CDR2 FQNEAQ (reference sequence). V lost 1 base and J lost 4; bases outside the gene matches: 6. The CDR3 has 16 amino acids. The chain's CDR3 is CASSLVRGSLNEKLFF. The CDR3 region has the DNA TGTGCCAGCAGCTTAGTCAGGGGGAGTCTTAATGAAAAACTGTTTTTT.

The V call is TRBV21-1, the J call TRBJ2-5; no check of the table's D call, TRBD2, against the DNA was made. TRBV21-1 is a pseudogene segment. The CDR3 runs to 13 residues. CDR3 protein: CAGGRGWRKTQYF. CDR3 DNA sequence: TGTGCCGGAGGGCGCGGTTGGAGGAAGACCCAGTACTTC.

The chain carries TRBV11-2 and TRBJ1-3, with D unresolved. V lost 3 bases, J lost 3 bases, and 21 bases lay in between. CDR3 size: 18 residues. Germline assignment: CDR1 SGHAT and CDR2 FQNNGV. CDR3 DNA: TGTGCCAGCAGCTTTTCCAGCGACACGGTTCGAATTGGAAACACCATATATTTT. Translating gives CASSFSSDTVRIGNTIYF.